A single sample gave rise to the 26 T cell receptor beta chains below, sequenced in a study of human T cells and chemical hapten exposure. TCRdb reanalysed the RACE reads using MiXCR and keeps one entry per CDR3 protein. The sample shows tens of thousands of distinct CDR3 sequences, 10% to 11% of them seen only once. Time point defined: pre-sensitization, week 0. Treatment: therapeutic diphenylcyclopropenone sensitization with weekly scalp DPC. The sequencing here drew on whole blood, taken in connection with sensitization to the hapten diphenylcyclopropenone (DPC). All receptors derive from a woman aged 50 to 65 with alopecia areata. Some clones in this sample may be carry-over from other donors' samples.

This clonotype has a handful of counts. The chain is built from TRBV20-1 and TRBJ2-7; 10 bases agree with TRBD1. In germline, CDR1 is DFQATT, CDR2 SNEGSKA (reference sequence). V trimming: 3 bases; J trimming: 2 bases; junction bases outside the gene matches: 4. The CDR3 is 14 amino acids. The CDR3 bases are TGCAGTGCTAGTGGGACAGGGGACCCCTACGAGCAGTACTTC. As protein: CSASGTGDPYEQYF.

The chain is built from TRBV28 and TRBJ1-5; 8 bases map to TRBD1. CDR1 MDHEN and CDR2 SYDVKM come from the germline V gene. This CDR3 has 13 amino acids. V was pared by 5 bases and J by 5 bases, with 2 bases of the junction left unmatched. CDR3: CASSRQGYQPQHF. CDR3 nucleotides: TGTGCCAGCAGTCGACAGGGGTATCAGCCCCAGCATTTT.

At least ten counts were recorded for this clonotype. The chain recombines TRBV12-3 or TRBV12-4 with TRBJ2-3, with D perhaps TRBD2 (6 bases). Trimming pared 2 bases from V and 4 bases from J, leaving 10 bases between. The CDR3 has 14 residues. This CDR3 reads CASSLSAGSDTQYF. CDR3 DNA: TGTGCCAGCAGTTTATCGGCGGGGTCAGATACGCAGTATTTT.

This clonotype was seen at least ten times. The chain carries TRBV19 and TRBJ2-3; D perhaps matches TRBD2 (5 bases). V was pared by 3 bases and J by 6 bases, with 10 bases between. The CDR3 sequence is 13 residues long. CDR1 is LNHDA and CDR2 is SQIVND in the germline V gene (reference sequence). The CDR3 reads CASSMRVGDTQYF. The CDR3 DNA is TGTGCCAGTAGTATGCGGGTTGGGGATACGCAGTATTTT.

Points on this clonotype: One end of the junction does not line up with germline, which may come from a read error. J is TRBJ1-6 and V is TRBV5-5; tentatively, D is TRBD1 (6 bases). The CDR3 runs to 14 residues. CDR1 and CDR2 (germline): SGHKS, YYEKEE (reference sequence). The CDR3 DNA is TGTGCCAGCAGCTTGGCACAGGGCGATTCATCCCTCCACTTT. Translating gives CASSLAQGDSSLHF. Together with reference TRBV5-5 and TRBJ1-6, the CDR3 gives the full variable domain: DAGVTQSPTHLIKTRGQQVTLRCSPISGHKSVSWYQQVLGQGPQFIFQYYEKEERGRGNFPDRFSARQFPNYSSELNVNALLLGDSALYLCASSLAQGDSSLHFGNGTRLTVT.

This clonotype turned up a few times. The V call is TRBV2, the J call TRBJ2-7; the match to TRBD1 covers 9 bases. The germline V gene encodes CDR1 SNHLY and CDR2 FYNNEI. Trimming at V came to 8 bases and at J to 9 bases, leaving 14 bases not matched to a gene. CDR3 length: 14 amino acids. The DNA of the CDR3 is TGTGCCAGCTCCCGACCGGGACAGGGACCAGGGCAGTACTTC. Translated: CASSRPGQGPGQYF.

This clonotype was seen more than once but under ten times. The chain links TRBV2 to TRBJ2-1; 13 bases align to TRBD2. V lost 7 bases to trimming and J lost 3 bases; unmatched junction nucleotides: 9. There are 17 residues in the CDR3. The germline gives CDR1 SNHLY, CDR2 FYNNEI. The CDR3 DNA reads TGTGCCAGCACCAGAGACGGGACTAGCGGGATCTACAATGAGCAGTTCTTC. Protein product: CASTRDGTSGIYNEQFF.

The table lists this clonotype with a few counts. V is TRBV7-9 and J is TRBJ1-1, with D unclear. CDR3 length: 11 amino acids. CDR1 and CDR2 (germline): SEHNR, FQNEAQ (reference sequence). V was shortened by 6 bases and J by 6 bases, with 8 bases between the two germline ends. The CDR3 loop reads CASRGLSEAFF. CDR3 bases: TGTGCCAGCAGAGGTCTTTCTGAAGCTTTCTTT.

This clonotype has only a few counts. The genes are TRBV7-2 and TRBJ2-5, with D possibly called TRBD1 or TRBD2 (5 bases each). The CDR3 sequence is 15 residues long. V shed 5 bases and J shed 3 bases, with 16 bases lying between them. Germline CDR1 and CDR2: SGHTA and FQGNSA. The CDR3 DNA follows: TGTGCCAGCAGCCCTCCCCCGGGACGGAAAGAGACCCAGTACTTC. Translated: CASSPPPGRKETQYF.

This clonotype was counted many times. This chain uses TRBV20-1 with TRBJ2-4; D is uncertain. V lost 6 bases and J 1 base, leaving 16 bases between the germline ends. Germline V CDR1 and CDR2: DFQATT, SNEGSKA (reference sequence). CDR3 length: 15 amino acids. This CDR3 reads CSAPPEIGAKNIQYF. In nucleotides, the CDR3 is TGCAGTGCCCCGCCCGAGATTGGCGCCAAAAACATTCAGTACTTC.

This clonotype has ten or more counts. This chain uses TRBV3-1 with TRBJ2-7; TRBD1 matches 9 bases. The germline gives CDR1 LGHDT, CDR2 YNNKEL (reference sequence). V shed 4 bases and J 2 bases; nucleotides not matched to a gene: 3. The CDR3 sequence is 14 residues long. The CDR3 loop is CASSLRDRAYEQYF. The CDR3 DNA reads as TGTGCCAGCAGCCTCCGGGACAGGGCCTACGAGCAGTACTTC.

V and J are TRBV6-2 or TRBV6-3 and TRBJ1-1; no reliable D call. This CDR3 comprises 13 residues. CDR1 and CDR2 from the germline V gene are MNHEY and SVGEGT. V lost 6 bases and J lost 6, with 14 bases in between. CDR3 in amino acids: CASREGPRPEAFF. In nucleotides, the CDR3 is TGTGCCAGCAGGGAAGGACCGCGTCCTGAAGCTTTCTTT.

V gene TRBV5-6 combines with J gene TRBJ2-2; D unclear. Deletions cut 0 bases from V and 5 bases from J, with 8 bases between. CDR1 is SGHDT, CDR2 YYEEEE, per germline. This CDR3 comprises 14 residues. The CDR3 sequence: CASSLGYATGELFF. The CDR3 DNA follows: TGTGCCAGCAGCTTGGGGTACGCTACCGGGGAGCTGTTTTTT.

This clonotype showed up just a few times. The gene calls are TRBV7-9 and TRBJ1-1, with 7 bases fitting TRBD1. The CDR3 is made up of 17 amino acids. Germline V gene data show CDR1 as SEHNR and CDR2 as FQNEAQ (reference sequence). Trimming at V came to 1 base and at J to 1 base, leaving 9 bases not matched to a gene. The CDR3 DNA follows: TGTGCCAGCAGCTTAGTCCGGAGGGGGCGAGCGAACACTGAAGCTTTCTTT. Translated: CASSLVRRGRANTEAFF.

The CDR3 DNA sequence: TGCGCCAGCAGCGTAGTCTCAGACGGGAGTCCCTACGAGCAGTACTTC. It specifies CASSVVSDGSPYEQYF. V usage is TRBV5-1 and J usage is TRBJ2-7; maybe TRBD2 (6 bases). The CDR3 covers 16 residues. In germline, CDR1 is SGHRS, CDR2 YFSETQ. V lost 4 bases to trimming and J lost 2 bases, with 19 bases between them.

This clonotype was seen many times. Its ends do not fully match the called genes, so a read error is possible. CDR3 sequence (DNA): TGCAGTGTTAGAGCGGGATCTGGGGCCAACGTCCTGACTTTC. It translates to CSVRAGSGANVLTF. This chain joins TRBV20-1 and TRBJ2-6; 7 positions match TRBD2. This CDR3 has 14 amino acids. Germline lookup yields CDR1 DFQATT and CDR2 SNEGSKA (reference sequence).

The chain has TRBV7-2 and TRBJ1-4, with unresolved D. The V end was cut by 3 bases, the J end by 0 bases, with 11 bases between. The CDR3 consists of 16 residues. Germline CDR1 SGHTA, CDR2 FQGNSA. CDR3 coding DNA: TGTGCCAGCAGCTTCAGACTGTACTCAACTAATGAAAAACTGTTTTTT. Residues: CASSFRLYSTNEKLFF.

This clonotype was seen ten or more times. This CDR3 is CASSQVAGEQFF. For the CDR3, the DNA is TGTGCCAGCAGCCAAGTGGCGGGTGAGCAGTTCTTC. The chain is built from TRBV3-1 and TRBJ2-1; possible D gene TRBD2, 5 bases. The germline gives CDR1 LGHDT, CDR2 YNNKEL (reference sequence). This CDR3 region has 12 residues. Trimming cost V 1 base and J 9 bases, with 7 bases left between them.

This clonotype was seen a few times. V usage is TRBV9 and J usage is TRBJ2-1; D is unclear. The CDR3 spans 14 residues. CDR1 SGDLS and CDR2 YYNGEE come from the germline V gene. The V end was cut by 0 bases, the J end by 5 bases, with 9 bases between. Here the CDR3 DNA reads TGTGCCAGCAGCGTAGTGACTCGAGACAATGAGCAGTTCTTC. This encodes CASSVVTRDNEQFF.

There are many counts of this clonotype. The J gene is TRBJ2-7, the V gene TRBV28; D is uncertain. Trimming removed 1 base at V and 6 bases at J, with 7 bases between. Looked up from germline, CDR1 is MDHEN and CDR2 is SYDVKM. This CDR3 spans 12 amino acids. DNA for the CDR3: TGTGCCAGCAGTTTATTCCCCGCCGAGCAGTACTTC. As protein: CASSLFPAEQYF.

This clonotype was recorded at least ten times. This chain uses TRBV6-2 or TRBV6-3 with TRBJ1-6; no clear D gene. The CDR3 sequence is 14 residues long. Germline V gene data show CDR1 as MNHEY and CDR2 as SVGEGT. The V and J ends lost 4 bases and 7 bases respectively, with 11 bases between them. CDR3 DNA sequence: TGTGCCAGCAGTTTTTTACGGGGAAATTCACCCCTCCACTTT. Its translation: CASSFLRGNSPLHF.

This clonotype was counted many times. The rearrangement links TRBV7-6 to TRBJ1-2; 8 nucleotides agree with TRBD1. This CDR3 region has 16 residues. V gave up 2 bases and J gave up 0 bases; unmatched junction bases: 5. Germline V gives CDR1 SGHVS, CDR2 FNYEAQ. The CDR3 spells CASSLRAGGSNYGYTF. The CDR3 region has the DNA TGTGCCAGCAGCTTACGCGCAGGGGGCTCTAACTATGGCTACACCTTC.

CDR3 loop: CASSLEHAEAFF. CDR3 nucleotides: TGTGCCAGCAGCTTAGAACACGCTGAAGCTTTCTTT. The chain carries TRBV7-6 and TRBJ1-1; D not resolved. Trimming stripped 1 base from V and 6 bases from J, with 6 bases between. This CDR3 is 12 amino acids long. Germline assignment: CDR1 SGHVS and CDR2 FNYEAQ.

This clonotype was seen ten or more times. This sequence joins TRBV27 and TRBJ2-2; D gene uncertain. The CDR3 consists of 12 residues. Trimming stripped 6 bases from V and 0 bases from J, with 2 bases between. Germline CDR1 MNHEY, CDR2 SMNVEV (reference sequence). DNA of the CDR3: TGTGCCAGCAGGCCGAACACCGGGGAGCTGTTTTTT. Protein: CASRPNTGELFF.

Many counts were recorded for this clonotype. This chain joins TRBV7-6 and TRBJ2-7; TRBD1 agrees at 12 bases. This CDR3 is 15 amino acids long. V trimming: 3 bases; J trimming: 9 bases; junction bases outside the gene matches: 9. CDR1 and CDR2 (germline): SGHVS, FNYEAQ. This chain's CDR3 is CASSLSPGQGATQYF. The CDR3 DNA follows: TGTGCCAGCAGCTTGTCTCCGGGACAGGGGGCGACGCAGTACTTC.

This clonotype has only a few counts. The chain combines TRBV3-1 with TRBJ2-5, with 10 positions matching TRBD1. Germline CDR1 and CDR2: LGHDT and YNNKEL (reference sequence). Unmatched junction bases numbered 7, after V lost 4 bases and J lost 5 bases. This CDR3 is 15 amino acids long. The CDR3 nucleotides are TGTGCCAGCAGCCTCTCCGGGACAGGGGAGGAGACCCAGTACTTC. Its protein is CASSLSGTGEETQYF.